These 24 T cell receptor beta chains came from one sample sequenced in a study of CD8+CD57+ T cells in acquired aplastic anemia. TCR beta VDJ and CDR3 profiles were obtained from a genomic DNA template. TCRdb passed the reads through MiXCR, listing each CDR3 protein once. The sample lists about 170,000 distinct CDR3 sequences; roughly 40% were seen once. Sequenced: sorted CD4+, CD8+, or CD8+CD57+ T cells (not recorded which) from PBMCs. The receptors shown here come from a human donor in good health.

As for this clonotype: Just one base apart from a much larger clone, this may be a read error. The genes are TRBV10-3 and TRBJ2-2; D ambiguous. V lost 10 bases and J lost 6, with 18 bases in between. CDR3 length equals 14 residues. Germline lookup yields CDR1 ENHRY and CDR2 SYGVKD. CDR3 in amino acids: CASSSALVAGELFF. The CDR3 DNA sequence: TGTGCCAGCAGCTCGGCCCTAGTAGCCGGGGAGCTGTTTTTT.

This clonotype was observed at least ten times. DNA for the CDR3: TGTGCCAGTAGTGCGGGACTAGCGGGGGTGTACAATGAGCAGTTCTTC. Translated, it gives CASSAGLAGVYNEQFF. The rearrangement joins TRBV19 to TRBJ2-1, with 14 bases matching TRBD2. This CDR3 is built from 16 residues. The junction had 4 bases not matched to a gene; V was cut back by 5 bases and J by 4 bases. Germline V gives CDR1 LNHDA, CDR2 SQIVND (reference sequence).

The DNA of the CDR3 is TGCGCCAGCAGTCCCGGACAGGGCAGCTATGGCTACACCTTC. It encodes CASSPGQGSYGYTF. The V call is TRBV10-2, the J call TRBJ1-2; 8 nucleotides agree with TRBD1. The CDR3 is 14 amino acids. In germline, CDR1 is WSHSY, CDR2 SAAADI. Germline trimming cut 5 bases from V and 4 bases from J; bases unmatched to any gene: 6.

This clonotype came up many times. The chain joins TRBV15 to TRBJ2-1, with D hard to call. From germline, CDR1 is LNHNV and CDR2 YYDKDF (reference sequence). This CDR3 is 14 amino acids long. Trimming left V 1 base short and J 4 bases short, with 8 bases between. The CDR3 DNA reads TGTGCCACCAGCAGAGGCGGAAATTACAATGAGCAGTTCTTC. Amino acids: CATSRGGNYNEQFF. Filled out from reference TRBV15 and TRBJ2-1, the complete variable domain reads DAMVIQNPRYQVTQFGKPVTLSCSQTLNHNVMYWYQQKSSQAPKLLFHYYDKDFNNEADTPDNFQSRRPNTSFCFLDIRSPGLGDTAMYLCATSRGGNYNEQFFGPGTRLTVL.

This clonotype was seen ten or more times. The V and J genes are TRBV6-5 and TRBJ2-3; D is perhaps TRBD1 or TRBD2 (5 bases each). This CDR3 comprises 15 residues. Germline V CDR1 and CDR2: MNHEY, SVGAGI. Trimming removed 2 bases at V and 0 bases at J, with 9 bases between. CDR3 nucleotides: TGTGCCAGCAGTTACGACGGGGCTAGCACAGATACGCAGTATTTT. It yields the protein CASSYDGASTDTQYF.

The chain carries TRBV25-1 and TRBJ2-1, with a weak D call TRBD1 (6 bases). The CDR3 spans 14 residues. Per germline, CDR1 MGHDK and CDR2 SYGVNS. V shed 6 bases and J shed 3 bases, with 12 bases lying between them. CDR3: CASSQDRDYNEQFF. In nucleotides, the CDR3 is TGTGCCAGCAGCCAGGACAGAGACTACAATGAGCAGTTCTTC.

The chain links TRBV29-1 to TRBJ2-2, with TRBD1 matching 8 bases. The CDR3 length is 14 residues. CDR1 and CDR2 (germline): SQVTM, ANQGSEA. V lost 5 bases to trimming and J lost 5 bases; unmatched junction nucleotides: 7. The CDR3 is CSVKKDRATGELFF. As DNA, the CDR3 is TGCAGCGTTAAAAAGGACAGGGCGACCGGGGAGCTGTTTTTT.

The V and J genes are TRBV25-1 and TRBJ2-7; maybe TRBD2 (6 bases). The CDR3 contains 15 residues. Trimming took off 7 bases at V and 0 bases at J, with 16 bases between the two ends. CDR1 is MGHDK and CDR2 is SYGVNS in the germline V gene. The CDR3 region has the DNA TGTGCCAGCATCCTTTCTGGGGGGACCTCCTACGAGCAGTACTTC. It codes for CASILSGGTSYEQYF.

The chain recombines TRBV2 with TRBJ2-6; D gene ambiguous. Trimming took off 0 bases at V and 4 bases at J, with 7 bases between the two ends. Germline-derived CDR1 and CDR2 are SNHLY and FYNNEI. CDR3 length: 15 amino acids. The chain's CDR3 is CASSEASTGANVLTF. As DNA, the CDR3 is TGTGCCAGCAGTGAAGCTAGTACGGGGGCCAACGTCCTGACTTTC.

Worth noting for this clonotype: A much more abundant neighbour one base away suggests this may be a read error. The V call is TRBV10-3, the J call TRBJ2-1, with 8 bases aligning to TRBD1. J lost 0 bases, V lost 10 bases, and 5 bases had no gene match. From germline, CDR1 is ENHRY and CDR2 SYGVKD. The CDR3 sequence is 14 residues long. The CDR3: CATVTGASYNEQFF. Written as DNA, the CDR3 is TGTGCCACCGTGACAGGGGCCTCCTACAATGAGCAGTTCTTC.

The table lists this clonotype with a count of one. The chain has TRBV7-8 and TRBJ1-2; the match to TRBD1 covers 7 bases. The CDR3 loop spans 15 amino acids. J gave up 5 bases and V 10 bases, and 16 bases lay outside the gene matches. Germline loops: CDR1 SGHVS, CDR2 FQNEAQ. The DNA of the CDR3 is TGTGCCACTCAACGGCTGGGAGACAGGGTTTATGGCTACACCTTC. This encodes CATQRLGDRVYGYTF.

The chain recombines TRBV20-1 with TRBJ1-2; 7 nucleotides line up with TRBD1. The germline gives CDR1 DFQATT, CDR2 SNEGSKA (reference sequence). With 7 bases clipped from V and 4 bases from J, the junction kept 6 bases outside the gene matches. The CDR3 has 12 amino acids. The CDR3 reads CSDRGRAYGYTF. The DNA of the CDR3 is TGCAGTGACAGGGGCAGGGCCTATGGCTACACCTTC.

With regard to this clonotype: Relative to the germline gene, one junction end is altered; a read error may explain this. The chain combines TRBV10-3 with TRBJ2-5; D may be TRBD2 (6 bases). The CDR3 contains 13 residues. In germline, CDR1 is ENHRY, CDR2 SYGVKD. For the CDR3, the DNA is TGTGCCATCTGCCAGGGACTCCAAGGGACCCAGTACTTC. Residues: CAICQGLQGTQYF.

The CDR3 region has the DNA TGTGCCAGCAGTTTCGCCTCGGACAGGGGGCTGACCGGGGAGCTGTTTTTT. Residues: CASSFASDRGLTGELFF. The V gene is TRBV12-3 or TRBV12-4, the J gene TRBJ2-2, with TRBD1 matching 11 bases. The CDR3 contains 17 residues. The trim removed 3 bases at V and 5 bases at J, leaving 8 bases unmatched.

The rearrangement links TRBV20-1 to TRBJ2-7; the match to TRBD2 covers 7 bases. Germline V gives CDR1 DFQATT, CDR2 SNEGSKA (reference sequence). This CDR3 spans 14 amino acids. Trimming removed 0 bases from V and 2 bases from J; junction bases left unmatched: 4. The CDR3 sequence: CSARENGRTYEQYF. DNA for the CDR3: TGCAGTGCTAGAGAGAACGGGAGGACCTACGAGCAGTACTTC.

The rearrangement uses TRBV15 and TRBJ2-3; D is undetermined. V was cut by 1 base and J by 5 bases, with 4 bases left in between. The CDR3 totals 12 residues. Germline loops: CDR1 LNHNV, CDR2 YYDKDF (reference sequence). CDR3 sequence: CATSRGVDTQYF. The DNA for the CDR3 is TGTGCCACCAGCAGAGGCGTAGATACGCAGTATTTT.

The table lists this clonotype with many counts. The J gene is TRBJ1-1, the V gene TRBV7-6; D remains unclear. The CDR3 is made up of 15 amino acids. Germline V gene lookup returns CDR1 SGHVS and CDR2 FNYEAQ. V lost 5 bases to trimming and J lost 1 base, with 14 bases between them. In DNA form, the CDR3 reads TGTGCCAGCAGCCGAAGACTTACAAAGAACACTGAAGCTTTCTTT. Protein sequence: CASSRRLTKNTEAFF.

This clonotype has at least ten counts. The CDR3 protein is CSANDNEQFF. The CDR3, as DNA: TGCAGTGCTAATGACAATGAGCAGTTCTTC. The genes are TRBV20-1 and TRBJ2-1, with unresolved D. Germline V gene data show CDR1 as DFQATT and CDR2 as SNEGSKA (reference sequence). V lost 4 bases and J lost 5, with 3 bases in between. The CDR3 totals 10 residues.

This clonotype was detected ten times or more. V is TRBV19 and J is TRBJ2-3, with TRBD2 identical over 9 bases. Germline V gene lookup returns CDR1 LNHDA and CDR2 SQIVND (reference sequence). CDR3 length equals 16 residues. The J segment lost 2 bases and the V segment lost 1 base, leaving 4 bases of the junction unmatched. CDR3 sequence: CASSIAASGVTDTQYF. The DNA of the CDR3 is TGTGCCAGTAGTATAGCGGCTAGCGGGGTCACAGATACGCAGTATTTT.

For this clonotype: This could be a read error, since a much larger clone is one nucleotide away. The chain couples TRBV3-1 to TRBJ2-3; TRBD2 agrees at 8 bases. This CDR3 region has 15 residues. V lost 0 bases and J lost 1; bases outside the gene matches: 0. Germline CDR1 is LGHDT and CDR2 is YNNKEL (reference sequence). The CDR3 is CASSQETSGTDTQYF. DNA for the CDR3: TGTGCCAGCAGCCAAGAGACTAGCGGCACAGATACGCAGTATTTT.

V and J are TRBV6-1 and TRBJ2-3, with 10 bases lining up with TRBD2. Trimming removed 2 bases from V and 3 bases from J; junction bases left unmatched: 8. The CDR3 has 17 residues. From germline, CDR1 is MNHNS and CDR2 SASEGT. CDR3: CASSEIASGRATDTQYF. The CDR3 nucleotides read TGTGCCAGCAGTGAAATAGCGAGCGGGAGGGCAACAGATACGCAGTATTTT.

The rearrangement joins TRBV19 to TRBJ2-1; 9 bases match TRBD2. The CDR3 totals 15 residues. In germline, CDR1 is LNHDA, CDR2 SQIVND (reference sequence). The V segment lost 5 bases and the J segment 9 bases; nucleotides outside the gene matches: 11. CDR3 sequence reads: CASSPSGTSFSEQFF. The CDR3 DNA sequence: TGTGCCAGTAGTCCAAGCGGGACTAGCTTTAGTGAGCAGTTCTTC.

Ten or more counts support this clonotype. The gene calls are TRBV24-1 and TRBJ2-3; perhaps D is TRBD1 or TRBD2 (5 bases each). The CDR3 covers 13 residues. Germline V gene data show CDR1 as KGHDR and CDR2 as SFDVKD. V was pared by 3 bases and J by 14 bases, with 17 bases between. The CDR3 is CATSDRRAEGRYF. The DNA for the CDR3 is TGTGCCACCAGTGATCGCAGGGCAGAGGGTCGGTATTTT.

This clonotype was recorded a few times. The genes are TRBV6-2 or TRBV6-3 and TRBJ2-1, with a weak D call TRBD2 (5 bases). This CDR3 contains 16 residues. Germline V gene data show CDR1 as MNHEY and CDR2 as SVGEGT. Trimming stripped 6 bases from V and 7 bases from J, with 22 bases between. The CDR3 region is CASSLLPTTTWNEQFF. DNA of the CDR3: TGTGCCAGCAGCTTACTCCCGACTACGACTTGGAATGAGCAGTTCTTC.